This TCR beta chain was sequenced in a study of shared clonotypes between healthy human individuals. The overall study: There were three CD4 naive, three CD4 memory, two CD8 naive and one CD8 memory plates per donor.

V lost 0 bases and J lost 1; bases outside the gene matches: 5. The CDR3 runs to 16 residues. Germline CDR1 and CDR2: SGDLS and YYNGEE. The input for sorted-subset replicate PCRs was around 0.2 ug DNA, 25,000 to 35,000 T cell genomes. Here immunoSEQ multiplex PCR was the method, and the copy in TCRdb shows in-frame clones only, minus some. The sample lists some 2,000,000 clones, around 96% occurring once. Cells designated naive CD8 were CD45RO-negative and were positively selected for CCR7, with terminally differentiated effector memory CD45RA+ cells excluded. The genes are TRBV9 and TRBJ2-5, with 8 bases aligning to TRBD2. Sequencing was carried out using naive CD8+ T cells sorted from blood. This TCR was recovered from a man between 18 and 35 years old in good health. In nucleotides, the CDR3 is TGTGCCAGCAGCGTAGGGCTAGCGGGCCTCCAAGAGACCCAGTACTTC. This codes for CASSVGLAGLQETQYF.